A selection of T cell receptor beta chains follows, all from one sample in a study of early T cells in non-severe SARS-CoV-2 infection. TCRdb analysed the 5' RACE reads with MiXCR anew, one entry per CDR3 protein. The table has over 35,000 distinct CDR3 sequences, 4.5% to 5.5% seen once. Material: whole blood. These receptors all come from an adult who was a healthcare worker with PCR-confirmed SARS-CoV-2 infection or an uninfected control (not recorded which). Both conserved end residues are part of each CDR3. The D gene is left open where the match is weak. Part of the rows lack a size; the others show once, few, many or a class for expanded clones.

D	J	size	V	DNA	CDR3
NA	TRBJ1-4	many	TRBV20-1	TGCAGTGCCAAGGGGGGCCAAGAAAAACTGTTTTTT	CSAKGGQEKLFF
NA	TRBJ2-1	NA	TRBV19	TGTGCCAGTACCCCGGGACGATTCAATGAGCAGTTCTTC	CASTPGRFNEQFF
TRBD2	TRBJ2-5	many	TRBV7-9	TGTGCCAGCAGCTCCGGGACTACCTCAGAGACCCAGTACTTC	CASSSGTTSETQYF
TRBD2	TRBJ2-5	many	TRBV29-1	TGCAGCGTTGAAGGGCACCGCGGGGGAACTCAAGAGACCCAGTACTTC	CSVEGHRGGTQETQYF
NA	TRBJ1-1	many	TRBV20-1	TGCAGTGCCCTGACAGGACCTAACACTGAAGCTTTCTTT	CSALTGPNTEAFF
TRBD1	TRBJ1-2	many	TRBV15	TGTGCCACCAGCGAAGAGGACAGGGCCTATGGCTACACCTTC	CATSEEDRAYGYTF
NA	TRBJ2-3	many	TRBV7-9	TGTGCCAGCAGCCCCGAGGGGGCGGGGTCTGATACGCAGTATTTT	CASSPEGAGSDTQYF
NA	TRBJ2-3	few	TRBV30	TGTGCCTTAAAGCGGGATACGCAGTATTTT	CALKRDTQYF
TRBD1	TRBJ2-2	many	TRBV6-2/TRBV6-3	TGTGCCAGCACTCAGGGGGCGAACACCGGGGAGCTGTTTTTT	CASTQGANTGELFF
NA	TRBJ2-7	few	TRBV12-3/TRBV12-4	TGTGCCAGCAGACGGGCGGCAGTGGGGGAGCAGTACTTC	CASRRAAVGEQYF
NA	TRBJ1-6	few	TRBV19	TGTGCCAGTAGTAACCGGGACTCACCCCTCCACTTT	CASSNRDSPLHF
NA	TRBJ2-2	few	TRBV3-1	TGTGCCAGCAGCCAGGCCGAGACACGGGCGGGGCTGTTTTTT	CASSQAETRAGLFF
TRBD2	TRBJ2-2	many	TRBV11-2	TGTGCCAGCAGCACGAGAGCGGGGGGGCCGAGCGGGGAGCTGTTTTTT	CASSTRAGGPSGELFF
NA	TRBJ2-1	NA	TRBV3-1	TGTGCCAGCAGCCCCTCAAGACTGGTCTACAATGAGCAGTTCTTC	CASSPSRLVYNEQFF
NA	TRBJ2-2	many	TRBV5-4	TGTGCCAGCAGCCGGATAGCCGGGACGGGTAACACCGGGGAGCTGTTTTTT	CASSRIAGTGNTGELFF
NA	TRBJ2-1	NA	TRBV29-1	TGCAGCGTTGAAGATCGGAAGTACAATGAGCAGTTCTTC	CSVEDRKYNEQFF
NA	TRBJ1-2	many	TRBV12-3/TRBV12-4	TGTGCCAGCAACCGGTCCCCTAACTATGGCTACACCTTC	CASNRSPNYGYTF
NA	TRBJ1-1	NA	TRBV18	TGTGCCAGCTCCACACTGAACACTGAAGCTTTCTTT	CASSTLNTEAFF
NA	TRBJ1-6	NA	TRBV25-1	TGTGCCAGCAGTGCTACAATGAGCTCCTATAATTCACCCCTCCACTTT	CASSATMSSYNSPLHF
NA	TRBJ2-3	many	TRBV4-1	TGCGCCAGCAGCCAACATAGTGCAGGAGCTACGCAGTATTTT	CASSQHSAGATQYF
TRBD2	TRBJ2-1	many	TRBV5-5	TGTGCCAGCAGCTCGGGACTAGCGGGCCCCAATGAGCAGTTCTTC	CASSSGLAGPNEQFF
NA	TRBJ1-5	NA	TRBV18	TGTGCCAGCTCACCATTGGGTAGCAATCAGCCCCAGCATTTT	CASSPLGSNQPQHF
TRBD1	TRBJ1-1	many	TRBV5-6	TGTGCCAGCAGCCCCTTGACAGGGTTTAACACTGAAGCTTTCTTT	CASSPLTGFNTEAFF
NA	TRBJ1-2	many	TRBV12-3/TRBV12-4	TGTGCCAGCATGCAGGGACTTCAATTTAGCTATGGCTACACCTTC	CASMQGLQFSYGYTF
NA	TRBJ2-1	many	TRBV18	TGTGCCAGCTCACCCGGCGGCCTAGCGAGTTACAATGAGCAGTTCTTC	CASSPGGLASYNEQFF
NA	TRBJ2-3	few	TRBV7-2	TGTGCCAGCAGCCGGAGTCGTCCTAGCACAGATACGCAGTATTTT	CASSRSRPSTDTQYF
NA	TRBJ2-2	many	TRBV7-7	TGTGCCAGCAGTGTGCAACTTACCGGGGAGCTGTTTTTT	CASSVQLTGELFF
TRBD1	TRBJ1-2	NA	TRBV6-1	TGTGCCAGCAGTCCGGGACAGGGGGCCAGTGGCTACACCTTC	CASSPGQGASGYTF
NA	TRBJ2-7	NA	TRBV7-6	TGTGCCAGCAGCCTCAACGCCGGCGAGCAGTACTTC	CASSLNAGEQYF
NA	TRBJ1-1	few	TRBV9	TGTGCCAGCAGCGTAGATGGGGGGGAATTCACTGAAGCTTTCTTT	CASSVDGGEFTEAFF
NA	TRBJ2-2	many	TRBV3-1	TGTGCCAGCAGCCAACTCACCGGGGAGCTGTTTTTT	CASSQLTGELFF
NA	TRBJ1-4	few	TRBV7-3	TGTGCCAGCAGCTTAACAGGGGGAACTAATGAAAAACTGTTTTTT	CASSLTGGTNEKLFF
TRBD1	TRBJ2-1	many	TRBV29-1	TGCAGCGTTCGCGGACAGGCTGTCTACAATGAGCAGTTCTTC	CSVRGQAVYNEQFF
NA	TRBJ2-3	many	TRBV11-1	TGTGCCAGCAGCGTAGGAGGGACCGGGACAGCAGATACGCAGTATTTT	CASSVGGTGTADTQYF
TRBD1	TRBJ2-1	many	TRBV6-1	TGTGCCAGCCTCCGGACAGGGGAGCAGTTCTTC	CASLRTGEQFF